A single sample gave rise to the 11 T cell receptor beta chains below, sequenced in a study of cytomegalovirus exposure and HLA in healthy donors. The PCR had 60 Vbeta and 13 Jbeta primers. Clones were sequenced by immunoSEQ multiplex PCR, and TCRdb holds only the in-frame ones, with some missing. The sample holds over 250,000 clones, under 80% seen once. Sequencing was carried out using PBMCs. Receptor source: a female donor in good health and CMV-seronegative.

V and J are TRBV7-9 and TRBJ2-1; D is possibly TRBD2 (6 bases). This CDR3 comprises 14 residues. Between the trimmed V and J ends, which lost 8 bases and 7 bases, there was a span of 18 bases. Germline-derived CDR1 and CDR2 are SEHNR and FQNEAQ (reference sequence). CDR3 protein: CASLPPAGRNEQFF. DNA of the CDR3: TGTGCCAGCCTCCCTCCAGCGGGCCGAAATGAGCAGTTCTTC.

This clone was observed a handful of times. This chain uses TRBV5-6 with TRBJ2-7, with D hard to call. Trimming removed 2 bases from V and 1 base from J, with 7 bases in between. Germline CDR1 reads SGHDT; CDR2 reads YYEEEE. This CDR3 has 13 residues. The CDR3 sequence is CASSFLESYEQYF. The CDR3 DNA follows: TGTGCCAGCAGCTTCCTAGAATCCTACGAGCAGTACTTC.

The J gene is TRBJ2-7, the V gene TRBV10-3; 12 bases line up with TRBD1. After removal of 3 bases from V and 2 bases from J, the junction contained 2 bases not matched to a gene. Germline assignment: CDR1 ENHRY and CDR2 SYGVKD. The CDR3 consists of 15 residues. CDR3 nucleotide sequence: TGTGCCATCAGTGACCGGGACAGGGGGCCCTACGAGCAGTACTTC. Encoded protein: CAISDRDRGPYEQYF.

The chain recombines TRBV10-1 with TRBJ2-1; 12 positions match TRBD2. With V trimmed by 3 bases and J by 8 bases, 8 bases remained unmatched. Looked up from germline, CDR1 is WNHNN and CDR2 is SYGVQD (reference sequence). This CDR3 has 16 residues. The CDR3: CASSELTSGSLDEQFF. The CDR3 coding sequence is TGCGCCAGCAGTGAACTGACTAGCGGGAGTTTAGATGAGCAGTTCTTC.

This clone showed up just a few times. The J gene is TRBJ1-1, the V gene TRBV11-2; unclear D gene. Trimming stripped 0 bases from V and 12 bases from J, with 17 bases between. Germline values: CDR1 SGHAT, CDR2 FQNNGV. The CDR3 sequence is 14 residues long. Here the CDR3 DNA reads TGTGCCAGCAGCTTAGAACCTTCCGTCCAGCGGACTTTCTTT. Amino acid sequence: CASSLEPSVQRTFF.

The DNA of the CDR3 is TGTGCCAGCAGTCCCCGGGGCCGGGGGACAGATACGCAGTATTTT. The encoded protein is CASSPRGRGTDTQYF. This sequence joins TRBV27 and TRBJ2-3; TRBD2 might be the D (6 bases). Germline-derived CDR1 and CDR2 are MNHEY and SMNVEV (reference sequence). The CDR3 is 15 amino acids. The germline V and J ends were trimmed by 5 bases and 3 bases, with 15 bases remaining between them.

The chain couples TRBV5-1 to TRBJ1-1; tentatively, D is TRBD1 (6 bases). The V gene lost 4 bases and the J gene lost 4 bases, with 20 bases spanning the gap. Germline CDR1 SGHRS, CDR2 YFSETQ. This CDR3 region has 16 residues. The CDR3 nucleotides are TGCGCCAGCAGCCAGGCGGGGGGGGCGTTAAGCACTGAAGCTTTCTTT. Its protein product is CASSQAGGALSTEAFF.

The chain joins TRBV7-8 to TRBJ2-1, with 7 nucleotides matching TRBD2. This CDR3 spans 13 amino acids. CDR1 SGHVS and CDR2 FQNEAQ come from the germline V gene. The junction had 6 bases not matched to a gene; V was cut back by 9 bases and J by 4 bases. The CDR3 DNA follows: TGTGCCAGTGGGGGGGAGAAGTACAATGAGCAGTTCTTC. Its translation is CASGGEKYNEQFF.

The chain links TRBV4-2 to TRBJ1-2; unclear D gene. The CDR3 length is 13 residues. Between the trimmed V and J ends, which lost 2 bases and 4 bases, there was a span of 8 bases. CDR1 is LGHNA and CDR2 is YNFKEQ in the germline V gene. CDR3 sequence reads: CASSQIGSYGYTF. The CDR3 DNA sequence: TGTGCCAGCAGCCAAATAGGGAGCTATGGCTACACCTTC.

The CDR3 region has the DNA TGTGCCAGCAGGCTTAAGAATGCGGGACAGGGAGGCGTAGCTTTCTTT. Translation gives CASRLKNAGQGGVAFF. The chain links TRBV27 to TRBJ1-1; 9 nucleotides agree with TRBD1. V shed 6 bases and J 10 bases; nucleotides not matched to a gene: 18. CDR1 is MNHEY and CDR2 is SMNVEV in the germline V gene (reference sequence). CDR3 length equals 16 residues.

This clone occurred once. This sequence joins TRBV7-9 and TRBJ2-1; maybe TRBD1 (6 bases). This CDR3 has 12 residues. Looked up from germline, CDR1 is SEHNR and CDR2 is FQNEAQ (reference sequence). The V and J ends lost 3 bases and 6 bases respectively, with 6 bases between them. The CDR3 is CASSLDSNEQFF. CDR3 bases: TGTGCCAGCAGCTTGGACAGCAATGAGCAGTTCTTC.